The present T cell receptor beta chain was sequenced within a study of high-grade serous ovarian cancer treatment subgroups. Study-wide results and caveats: Spatial context was lost because tumors were sequenced in bulk.

The data were produced by immunoSEQ multiplex PCR, yet TCRdb's version contains in-frame clones alone and is incomplete. In the table there are 18,000 or so clones, roughly 80% of which are singletons. Regarding this clone: The antigen remains unidentified.

The tumor samples were collected prior to definitive surgery or chemotherapy. This CDR3 region has 16 residues. V lost 5 bases and J 2 bases, leaving 16 bases between the germline ends. CDR1 and CDR2 from the germline V gene are LNHDA and SQIVND (reference sequence). The specimen was tumor tissue. The TCR was taken from a human donor with high-grade serous ovarian cancer. The chain carries TRBV19 and TRBJ1-5, with a possible D match to TRBD1 (6 bases). Written as DNA, the CDR3 is TGTGCCAGTAGTGTACTATACAGGGTTCGCAATCAGCCCCAGCATTTT. The encoded protein is CASSVLYRVRNQPQHF.